These 19 T cell receptor beta chains were sequenced from one sample in a study of cytomegalovirus exposure and HLA in healthy donors. In the PCR, 60 Vbeta and 13 Jbeta primers were used. Produced via immunoSEQ multiplex PCR; TCRdb's table is partial and in-frame only. This sample carries roughly 220,000 clones, around 70% of them seen once, and the ten largest clones take around 3%. The specimen sequenced was PBMCs. These receptors came from a man between 40 and 49 years old in good health and CMV-seropositive.

CDR3 sequence (DNA): TGCGCCAGCAGCTTGGTCGGCACAGATACGCAGTATTTT. This encodes CASSLVGTDTQYF. V gene TRBV5-1 combines with J gene TRBJ2-3; no clear D. From germline, CDR1 is SGHRS and CDR2 YFSETQ. V was cut by 0 bases and J by 1 base, with 3 bases left in between. The CDR3 is 13 amino acids.

The V and J genes are TRBV6-5 and TRBJ2-7; 7 nucleotides line up with TRBD2. Trimming removed 0 bases from V and 3 bases from J; junction bases left unmatched: 2. Germline V gives CDR1 MNHEY, CDR2 SVGAGI. The CDR3 is 14 amino acids. CDR3 bases: TGTGCCAGCAGTTACTCGTCGGGGGGCTACGAGCAGTACTTC. It is translated as CASSYSSGGYEQYF.

This clone was detected once. The chain is built from TRBV6-5 and TRBJ2-5, with D possibly being TRBD2 (5 bases). The DNA matches TRBJ2-7 better at its end, which makes the J call doubtful. This CDR3 spans 14 amino acids. Germline CDR1 MNHEY, CDR2 SVGAGI. CDR3 DNA sequence: TGTGCCAGCAGTCCAGGTTCGGGAATCCACGAGCAGTACTTC. This sequence encodes CASSPGSGIHEQYF.

The V gene is TRBV7-9, the J gene TRBJ1-6; D gene uncertain. The V gene's germline CDR1 is SEHNR and CDR2 FQNEAQ (reference sequence). The ends were cut back, 1 base at V and 0 bases at J, with 4 bases in the middle. This CDR3 is built from 15 residues. The CDR3 loop is CASSLGSSYNSPLHF. CDR3 DNA: TGTGCCAGCAGCTTAGGCAGCTCCTATAATTCACCCCTCCACTTT.

DNA of the CDR3: TGTGCCAGCAGCCCGGGACAGAACAATGAGCAGTTCTTC. Protein product: CASSPGQNNEQFF. The rearrangement joins TRBV27 to TRBJ2-1; TRBD1 aligns across 7 bases. The CDR3 totals 13 residues. The germline V gene encodes CDR1 MNHEY and CDR2 SMNVEV (reference sequence). V shed 6 bases, J shed 5 bases, and the junction held 4 bases outside the gene matches.

This clone was observed a single time. The V gene is TRBV6-1, the J gene TRBJ2-7; 7 bases match TRBD1. The CDR3 covers 16 residues. Germline V gene sequence: CDR1 MNHNS, CDR2 SASEGT. V trimming: 3 bases; J trimming: 1 base; junction bases outside the gene matches: 9. The CDR3 sequence: CASSDFQYRGSYEQYF. The CDR3 DNA sequence: TGTGCCAGCAGTGATTTTCAATACAGGGGATCCTACGAGCAGTACTTC.

The chain combines TRBV6-5 with TRBJ1-4; 10 bases are shared with TRBD1. The CDR3 spans 15 residues. Germline CDR1 MNHEY, CDR2 SVGAGI. Trimming at V came to 2 bases and at J to 8 bases, leaving 5 bases not matched to a gene. The CDR3 nucleotides are TGTGCCAGCAGTTACGAGGGACAGGGGCAAGAAAAACTGTTTTTT. Translated: CASSYEGQGQEKLFF.

The chain couples TRBV7-9 to TRBJ1-2; 8 bases map to TRBD1. Germline loops: CDR1 SEHNR, CDR2 FQNEAQ (reference sequence). V lost 1 base, J lost 6 bases, and 4 bases stayed unmatched. The CDR3 is 14 residues long. The CDR3 region is CASSLEQGADGYTF. CDR3 nucleotides: TGTGCCAGCAGCTTAGAGCAGGGGGCTGATGGCTACACCTTC.

This sequence joins TRBV28 and TRBJ1-1; a possible D gene is TRBD1 (5 bases). This CDR3 spans 14 amino acids. With 2 bases removed from V and 2 bases from J, the gap between germline ends came to 9 bases. In germline, CDR1 is MDHEN, CDR2 SYDVKM. In nucleotides, the CDR3 is TGTGCCAGCAGTTTACAGGGAACTAACACTGAAGCTTTCTTT. This gives the protein CASSLQGTNTEAFF.

This clone was observed once. The V gene is TRBV5-4, the J gene TRBJ2-2, with TRBD2 matching over 8 bases. Germline V gene lookup returns CDR1 SGHNT and CDR2 YYREEE (reference sequence). The ends lost 1 base at V and 6 bases at J; junction bases unmatched: 8. The CDR3 contains 16 residues. CDR3 sequence: CASSLPRGDASGELFF. The CDR3 coding sequence is TGTGCCAGCAGCTTGCCGCGGGGGGACGCATCCGGGGAGCTGTTTTTT.

The chain recombines TRBV5-1 with TRBJ1-1; 9 nucleotides line up with TRBD1. The CDR3 runs 14 residues. Per germline, CDR1 SGHRS and CDR2 YFSETQ. The ends lost 3 bases at V and 4 bases at J; junction bases unmatched: 4. The CDR3 sequence: CASSSRQGVTEAFF. CDR3 in DNA: TGCGCCAGCAGCTCGAGACAGGGGGTCACTGAAGCTTTCTTT.

The chain recombines TRBV6-1 with TRBJ2-5; 10 positions match TRBD2. The germline CDR1 and CDR2 sequences are MNHNS and SASEGT. J gave up 5 bases and V 2 bases, and 2 bases lay outside the gene matches. The CDR3 has 14 amino acids. The CDR3 region is CASSEWGLAETQYF. The CDR3 DNA reads TGTGCCAGCAGTGAATGGGGACTAGCGGAGACCCAGTACTTC.

In this sample, this clone turned up a few times. V gene TRBV4-1 combines with J gene TRBJ2-2; 10 bases map to TRBD1. Germline CDR1 is MGHRA and CDR2 is YSYEKL. The CDR3 has 19 residues. With V trimmed by 2 bases and J by 2 bases, 11 bases remained unmatched. CDR3 residues: CASSQLRGGTGVNTGELFF. CDR3 sequence (DNA): TGCGCCAGCAGCCAACTAAGGGGCGGGACAGGGGTCAACACCGGGGAGCTGTTTTTT.

The chain combines TRBV27 with TRBJ1-6; D is perhaps TRBD1 (6 bases). Trimming pared 3 bases from V and 7 bases from J, leaving 13 bases between. CDR1 is MNHEY, CDR2 SMNVEV, per germline (reference sequence). The CDR3 consists of 15 residues. The CDR3 sequence: CASSLGGPLNSPLHF. DNA for the CDR3: TGTGCCAGCAGTTTGGGGGGGCCGTTGAATTCACCCCTCCACTTT.

The rearrangement joins TRBV5-4 to TRBJ1-1; D is uncertain. Trimming stripped 3 bases from V and 1 base from J, with 10 bases between. CDR1 SGHNT and CDR2 YYREEE come from the germline V gene (reference sequence). The CDR3 totals 14 residues. The CDR3 DNA reads TGTGCCAGCAGCTATCTGACAACGAACACTGAAGCTTTCTTT. Its translation is CASSYLTTNTEAFF. Complete variable domain (other parts from reference TRBV5-4 and TRBJ1-1): ETGVTQSPTHLIKTRGQQVTLRCSSQSGHNTVSWYQQALGQGPQFIFQYYREEENGRGNFPPRFSGLQFPNYSSELNVNALELDDSALYLCASSYLTTNTEAFFGQGTRLTVV.

The chain joins TRBV27 to TRBJ2-3; TRBD1 aligns across 9 bases. Germline-derived CDR1 and CDR2 are MNHEY and SMNVEV (reference sequence). The CDR3 consists of 15 residues. Losses at the gene ends were 0 bases for V and 7 bases for J; bases not matched to a gene: 5. CDR3 sequence: CASSLSTGGLNTQYF. The DNA of the CDR3 is TGTGCCAGCAGTTTATCGACAGGGGGTTTAAATACGCAGTATTTT.

This clone appeared once. The chain joins TRBV5-1 to TRBJ2-5, with TRBD2 matching over 15 bases. The J call may be faulty, since TRBJ2-7 better matches the DNA end. The CDR3 has 18 residues. Germline V lookup: CDR1 SGHRS, CDR2 YFSETQ. CDR3 region: CASSPGTSGGTSSYEQYF. The CDR3 DNA is TGCGCCAGCAGCCCAGGGACTAGCGGGGGGACAAGCTCCTACGAGCAGTACTTC.

The chain couples TRBV2 to TRBJ1-1; no clear D gene. CDR3 length: 14 amino acids. The V and J ends lost 2 bases and 3 bases respectively, with 10 bases between them. The germline V gene has CDR1 SNHLY and CDR2 FYNNEI. The chain's CDR3 is CASSEPGLYTEAFF. In nucleotides, the CDR3 is TGTGCCAGCAGTGAACCCGGGTTGTACACTGAAGCTTTCTTT.

CDR3 in amino acids: CASSQEAEPAYEQYF. CDR3 DNA: TGCGCCAGCAGCCAAGAGGCAGAACCAGCCTACGAGCAGTACTTC. The chain employs TRBV4-1 and TRBJ2-7; D is undetermined. Germline assignment: CDR1 MGHRA and CDR2 YSYEKL. The CDR3 covers 15 residues. Trimming pared 0 bases from V and 2 bases from J, leaving 11 bases between.